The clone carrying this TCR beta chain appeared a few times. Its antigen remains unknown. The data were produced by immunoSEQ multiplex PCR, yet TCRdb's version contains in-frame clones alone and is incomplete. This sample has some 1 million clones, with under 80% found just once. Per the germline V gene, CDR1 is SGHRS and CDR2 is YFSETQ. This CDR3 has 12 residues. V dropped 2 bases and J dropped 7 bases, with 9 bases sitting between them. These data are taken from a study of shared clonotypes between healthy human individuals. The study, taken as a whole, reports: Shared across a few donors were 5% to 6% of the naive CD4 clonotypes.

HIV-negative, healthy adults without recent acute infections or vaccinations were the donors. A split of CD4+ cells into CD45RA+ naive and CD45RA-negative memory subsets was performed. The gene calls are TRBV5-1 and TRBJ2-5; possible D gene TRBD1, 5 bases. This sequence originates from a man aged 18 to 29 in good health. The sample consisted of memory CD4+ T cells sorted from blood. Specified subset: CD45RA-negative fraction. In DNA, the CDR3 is TGCGCCAGCAGCTTTGAAAGGGGGACCCAGTACTTC. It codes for CASSFERGTQYF. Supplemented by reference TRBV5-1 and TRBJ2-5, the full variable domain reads KAGVTQTPRYLIKTRGQQVTLSCSPISGHRSVSWYQQTPGQGLQFLFEYFSETQRNKGNFPGRFSGRQFSNSRSEMNVSTLELGDSALYLCASSFERGTQYFGPGTRLLVL.